One sample yielded the 24 T cell receptor beta chains listed below, sequenced in a study of early T cells in non-severe SARS-CoV-2 infection. TCRdb called the 5' RACE reads again in MiXCR, with one record for every CDR3 protein. The sample has more than 95,000 distinct CDR3 sequences, 15% seen once. Sample: whole blood. The receptors stem from an adult who was a healthcare worker with PCR-confirmed SARS-CoV-2 infection or an uninfected control (not recorded which).

The chain employs TRBV12-3 or TRBV12-4 and TRBJ1-2, with unresolved D. The CDR3 consists of 13 residues. Trimming removed 6 bases from V and 7 bases from J, with 15 bases in between. CDR3 protein: CASSPDSGVGYTF. Written as DNA, the CDR3 is TGTGCCAGCAGCCCGGACTCGGGCGTTGGCTACACCTTC.

This chain joins TRBV3-1 and TRBJ1-2; a weak D match, TRBD1 (5 bases). The germline gives CDR1 LGHDT, CDR2 YNNKEL (reference sequence). The CDR3 loop spans 14 amino acids. V dropped 4 bases and J dropped 8 bases, with 17 bases sitting between them. As DNA, the CDR3 is TGTGCCAGCAGCCCGCTGGGGGTTTTAGGCGGCTACACCTTC. It codes for CASSPLGVLGGYTF.

The sample holds many counts of this clonotype. The rearrangement joins TRBV19 to TRBJ2-5; D uncertain. V lost 6 bases to trimming and J lost 5 bases, with 7 bases between them. Germline CDR1 reads LNHDA; CDR2 reads SQIVND (reference sequence). The CDR3 has 11 residues. The CDR3 nucleotides are TGTGCCAGTAGAATGGGTGAGACCCAGTACTTC. Amino acids: CASRMGETQYF.

This clonotype was counted ten times or more. The V and J genes are TRBV20-1 and TRBJ1-6; D may be TRBD1 (6 bases). Trimming removed 3 bases from V and 8 bases from J, with 14 bases in between. CDR3 length: 14 residues. The germline CDR1 and CDR2 sequences are DFQATT and SNEGSKA (reference sequence). This CDR3 is CSASGGALDSPLHF. As DNA, the CDR3 is TGCAGTGCTAGCGGGGGGGCTCTGGATTCACCCCTCCACTTT.

There are a few counts of this clonotype. The J gene is TRBJ1-4, the V gene TRBV4-1, with unresolved D. Germline CDR1 reads MGHRA; CDR2 reads YSYEKL. The CDR3 covers 16 residues. Trimming removed 4 bases from V and 2 bases from J, with 14 bases in between. The CDR3 is CASSPGRPATNEKLFF. CDR3 DNA sequence: TGCGCCAGCAGCCCGGGGAGGCCCGCGACTAATGAAAAACTGTTTTTT.

The chain is built from TRBV7-6 and TRBJ2-6; 7 bases fit TRBD1. The J segment lost 2 bases and the V segment lost 4 bases, leaving 11 bases of the junction unmatched. The germline CDR1 and CDR2 sequences are SGHVS and FNYEAQ. The CDR3 length is 18 residues. The CDR3 loop is CASSSRPRDSPGANVLTF. The CDR3 DNA reads TGTGCCAGCAGCTCCCGACCCCGGGACAGTCCTGGGGCCAACGTCCTGACTTTC.

J is TRBJ2-2 and V is TRBV29-1; the match to TRBD2 covers 8 bases. The CDR3 has 15 residues. CDR1 and CDR2 (germline): SQVTM, ANQGSEA. With V trimmed by 5 bases and J by 0 bases, 5 bases remained unmatched. Here the CDR3 DNA reads TGCAGCGTTTTGCGGGGGGCTACGAACACCGGGGAGCTGTTTTTT. Encoded protein: CSVLRGATNTGELFF.

Only a few counts were recorded for this clonotype. This sequence joins TRBV4-1 and TRBJ2-7, with 10 positions matching TRBD2. V trimming: 1 base; J trimming: 5 bases; junction bases outside the gene matches: 8. Germline CDR1 MGHRA, CDR2 YSYEKL. CDR3 length: 16 residues. CDR3 in amino acids: CASSQVWSGGADEQYF. The CDR3 nucleotides are TGCGCCAGCAGCCAAGTATGGAGCGGGGGGGCTGACGAGCAGTACTTC.

V usage is TRBV5-1 and J usage is TRBJ2-5; 13 bases fit TRBD2. V lost 4 bases to trimming and J lost 3 bases; unmatched junction nucleotides: 6. This CDR3 spans 16 amino acids. Looked up from germline, CDR1 is SGHRS and CDR2 is YFSETQ. This CDR3 is CASSPGLAGSEETQYF. CDR3 sequence (DNA): TGCGCCAGCAGCCCGGGACTAGCGGGAAGTGAAGAGACCCAGTACTTC.

This chain connects TRBV29-1 to TRBJ1-1, with TRBD1 matching over 7 bases. Germline V gene data show CDR1 as SQVTM and CDR2 as ANQGSEA. The CDR3 runs to 12 residues. The CDR3 DNA follows: TGCAGTACAGGGGACCTGAACACTGAAGCTTTCTTT. Its protein product is CSTGDLNTEAFF.

V is TRBV20-1 and J is TRBJ2-1; D may be TRBD1 (6 bases). With 1 base removed from V and 2 bases from J, the gap between germline ends came to 12 bases. CDR3 length: 15 amino acids. Looked up from germline, CDR1 is DFQATT and CDR2 is SNEGSKA (reference sequence). The CDR3 DNA follows: TGCAGTGCTAGAGTCCAGGGGCTGACCTACAATGAGCAGTTCTTC. Translated: CSARVQGLTYNEQFF.

This clonotype was found a few times. The chain combines TRBV6-6 with TRBJ2-5, with TRBD2 identical over 8 bases. V shed 6 bases and J 2 bases; nucleotides not matched to a gene: 8. Germline CDR1 is MNHNY and CDR2 is SVGAGI (reference sequence). This CDR3 spans 15 amino acids. CDR3 bases: TGTGCCAGCAGCCCCGGCGGGGGGTCGCAAGAGACCCAGTACTTC. Protein: CASSPGGGSQETQYF.

The rearrangement links TRBV12-3 or TRBV12-4 to TRBJ2-5; the match to TRBD2 covers 7 bases. Trimming at V came to 6 bases and at J to 3 bases, leaving 13 bases not matched to a gene. The CDR3 is 16 amino acids. CDR3 sequence: CASSYFGGTEKETQYF. In nucleotides, the CDR3 is TGTGCCAGCAGCTACTTCGGGGGGACCGAGAAAGAGACCCAGTACTTC.

The chain carries TRBV9 and TRBJ1-1, with a possible D match to TRBD1 (6 bases). V lost 0 bases and J lost 7, with 10 bases in between. Germline values: CDR1 SGDLS, CDR2 YYNGEE. The CDR3 is 13 amino acids. This CDR3 reads CASSVEQGGEAFF. In DNA form, the CDR3 reads TGTGCCAGCAGCGTAGAACAGGGAGGTGAAGCTTTCTTT.

This chain links TRBV30 with TRBJ2-5; D remains ambiguous. From germline, CDR1 is GTSNPN and CDR2 SVGIG (reference sequence). The CDR3 covers 13 residues. The V end was cut by 0 bases, the J end by 5 bases, with 10 bases between. In nucleotides, the CDR3 is TGTGCCTGGAGTGTACCAATCACGGAGACCCAGTACTTC. Translating it yields CAWSVPITETQYF.

The V call is TRBV7-9, the J call TRBJ1-3; D is unclear. Looked up from germline, CDR1 is SEHNR and CDR2 is FQNEAQ (reference sequence). V was clipped by 2 bases and J by 0 bases, with 11 bases between them. The CDR3 contains 16 residues. The CDR3 here is CASSLILTSSGNTIYF. CDR3 DNA sequence: TGTGCCAGCAGCTTAATCCTCACATCCTCTGGAAACACCATATATTTT.

The V call is TRBV5-4, the J call TRBJ2-6, with D hard to call. Per the germline V gene, CDR1 is SGHNT and CDR2 is YYREEE (reference sequence). The CDR3 runs to 14 residues. Trimming removed 1 base from V and 3 bases from J, with 5 bases in between. The CDR3 protein is CASSLRDGANVLTF. The CDR3 coding sequence is TGTGCCAGCAGCTTGAGGGATGGGGCCAACGTCCTGACTTTC. The whole variable domain, filled in from reference TRBV5-4 and TRBJ2-6, reads ETGVTQSPTHLIKTRGQQVTLRCSSQSGHNTVSWYQQALGQGPQFIFQYYREEENGRGNFPPRFSGLQFPNYSSELNVNALELDDSALYLCASSLRDGANVLTFGAGSRLTVL.

This clonotype turned up a few times. This chain uses TRBV3-1 with TRBJ1-2; no definite D call. The CDR3 covers 12 residues. The V end lost 7 bases, the J end lost 8 bases, and 14 bases lay between the germline ends. Germline V gene data show CDR1 as LGHDT and CDR2 as YNNKEL (reference sequence). CDR3 coding DNA: TGTGCCAGCACCCGGGAAGGTTGGGGCTACACCTTC. Translated, it gives CASTREGWGYTF.

V is TRBV12-3 or TRBV12-4 and J is TRBJ2-5; D gene unclear. This CDR3 is built from 14 residues. Trimming took off 5 bases at V and 0 bases at J, with 10 bases between the two ends. The CDR3 DNA is TGTGCCAGCAGTCTCGGTGTTTACCAAGAGACCCAGTACTTC. It translates to CASSLGVYQETQYF.

This clonotype was observed a handful of times. CDR3: CASSLRRVQPQHF. CDR3 in DNA: TGTGCCAGCAGTTTGAGGCGGGTTCAGCCCCAGCATTTT. The V call is TRBV12-3 or TRBV12-4, the J call TRBJ1-5; no clear D gene. The CDR3 is made up of 13 amino acids. With 3 bases removed from V and 6 bases from J, the gap between germline ends came to 9 bases.

This clonotype was found a few times. V usage is TRBV5-4 and J usage is TRBJ2-2; weak D call: TRBD2 (6 bases). The CDR3 totals 15 residues. Germline V gives CDR1 SGHNT, CDR2 YYREEE (reference sequence). The V end was cut by 6 bases, the J end by 6 bases, with 18 bases between. CDR3 sequence reads: CASMREAGPAGELFF. In nucleotides, the CDR3 is TGTGCCAGCATGCGGGAAGCGGGTCCCGCCGGGGAGCTGTTTTTT.

CDR3 in DNA: TGTGCCAGTAGTATTGGAGGGGATAATGAAAAACTGTTTTTT. Encoded protein: CASSIGGDNEKLFF. V usage is TRBV19 and J usage is TRBJ1-4, with D perhaps matching TRBD1 (5 bases). In germline, CDR1 is LNHDA, CDR2 SQIVND (reference sequence). The CDR3 totals 14 residues. With 3 bases removed from V and 4 bases from J, the gap between germline ends came to 9 bases.

The CDR3: CAISESTESTDTQYF. The CDR3 DNA reads as TGTGCCATCAGTGAGTCGACAGAGAGCACAGATACGCAGTATTTT. This chain links TRBV10-3 with TRBJ2-3, with D possibly TRBD1 on 5 matching bases. The germline V gene has CDR1 ENHRY and CDR2 SYGVKD. The CDR3 extends over 15 amino acids. V shed 0 bases and J shed 0 bases, with 7 bases lying between them.

The CDR3 DNA is TGTGCCAGCAGCTCCAGCAGAGGGACTAATGAAAAACTGTTTTTT. Protein: CASSSSRGTNEKLFF. The chain combines TRBV7-6 with TRBJ1-4; unclear D gene. V shed 4 bases and J shed 2 bases, with 11 bases lying between them. This CDR3 has 15 amino acids. Germline values: CDR1 SGHVS, CDR2 FNYEAQ.